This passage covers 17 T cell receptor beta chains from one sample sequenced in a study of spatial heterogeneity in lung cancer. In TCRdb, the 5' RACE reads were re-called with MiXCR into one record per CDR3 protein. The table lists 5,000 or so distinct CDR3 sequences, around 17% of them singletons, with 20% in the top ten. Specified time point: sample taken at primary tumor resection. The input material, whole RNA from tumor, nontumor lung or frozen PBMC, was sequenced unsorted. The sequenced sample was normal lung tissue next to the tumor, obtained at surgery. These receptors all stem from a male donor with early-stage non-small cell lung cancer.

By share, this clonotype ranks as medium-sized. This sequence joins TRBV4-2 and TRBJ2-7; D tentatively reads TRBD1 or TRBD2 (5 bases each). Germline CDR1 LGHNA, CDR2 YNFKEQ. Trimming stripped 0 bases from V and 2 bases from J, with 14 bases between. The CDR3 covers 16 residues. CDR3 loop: CASSQDVGTSPYEQYF. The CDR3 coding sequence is TGTGCCAGCAGCCAAGATGTGGGGACGTCGCCCTACGAGCAGTACTTC.

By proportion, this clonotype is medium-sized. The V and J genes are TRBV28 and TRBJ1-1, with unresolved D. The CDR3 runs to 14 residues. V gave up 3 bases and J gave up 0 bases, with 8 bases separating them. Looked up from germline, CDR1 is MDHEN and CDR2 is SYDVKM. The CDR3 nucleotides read TGTGCCAGCAGTTTCTTAGATATGAACACTGAAGCTTTCTTT. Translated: CASSFLDMNTEAFF. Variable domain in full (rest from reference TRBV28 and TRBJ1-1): DVKVTQSSRYLVKRTGEKVFLECVQDMDHENMFWYRQDPGLGLRLIYFSYDVKMKEKGDIPEGYSVSREKKERFSLILESASTNQTSMYLCASSFLDMNTEAFFGQGTRLTVV.

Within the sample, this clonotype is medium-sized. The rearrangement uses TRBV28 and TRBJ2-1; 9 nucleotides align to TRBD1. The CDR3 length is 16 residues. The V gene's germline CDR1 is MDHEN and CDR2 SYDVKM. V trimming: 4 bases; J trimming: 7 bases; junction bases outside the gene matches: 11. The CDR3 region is CASSSIDRGIMNEQFF. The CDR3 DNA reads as TGTGCCAGCAGTTCCATAGACAGGGGGATTATGAATGAGCAGTTCTTC.

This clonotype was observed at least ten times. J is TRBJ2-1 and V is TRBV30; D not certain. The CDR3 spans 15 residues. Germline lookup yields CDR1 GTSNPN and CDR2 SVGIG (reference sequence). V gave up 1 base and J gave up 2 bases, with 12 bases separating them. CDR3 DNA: TGTGCCTGGAGTGCAGTCGGGTTTACCTACAATGAGCAGTTCTTC. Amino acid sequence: CAWSAVGFTYNEQFF.

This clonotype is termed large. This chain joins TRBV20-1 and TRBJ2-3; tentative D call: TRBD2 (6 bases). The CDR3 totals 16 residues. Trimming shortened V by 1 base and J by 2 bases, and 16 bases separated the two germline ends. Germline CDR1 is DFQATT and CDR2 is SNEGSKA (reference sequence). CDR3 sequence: CSARGRATTHTDTQYF. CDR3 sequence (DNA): TGCAGTGCTAGAGGGAGGGCTACCACGCACACAGATACGCAGTATTTT.

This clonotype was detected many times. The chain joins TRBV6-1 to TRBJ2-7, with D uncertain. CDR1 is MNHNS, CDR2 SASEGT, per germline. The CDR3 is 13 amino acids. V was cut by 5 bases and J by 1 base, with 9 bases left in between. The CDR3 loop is CASSRDRSYEQYF. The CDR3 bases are TGTGCCAGCAGTAGAGACCGATCCTACGAGCAGTACTTC.

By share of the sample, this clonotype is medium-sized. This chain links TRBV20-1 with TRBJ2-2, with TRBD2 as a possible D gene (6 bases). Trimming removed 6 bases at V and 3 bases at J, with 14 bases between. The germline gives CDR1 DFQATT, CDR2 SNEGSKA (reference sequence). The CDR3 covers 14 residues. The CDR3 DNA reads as TGCAGTGCGAGACTAGTTTTCGACACCGGGGAGCTGTTTTTT. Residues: CSARLVFDTGELFF.

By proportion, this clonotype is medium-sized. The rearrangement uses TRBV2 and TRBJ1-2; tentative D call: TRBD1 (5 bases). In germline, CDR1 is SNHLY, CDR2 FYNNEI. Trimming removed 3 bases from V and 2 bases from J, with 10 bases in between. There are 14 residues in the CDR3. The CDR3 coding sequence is TGTGCCAGCAGTGAGCGGGGCCCAAACTATGGCTACACCTTC. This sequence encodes CASSERGPNYGYTF.

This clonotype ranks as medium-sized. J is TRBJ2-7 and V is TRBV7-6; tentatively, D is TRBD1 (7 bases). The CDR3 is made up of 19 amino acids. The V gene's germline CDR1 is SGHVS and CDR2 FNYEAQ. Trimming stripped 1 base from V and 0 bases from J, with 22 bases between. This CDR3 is CASSLERGQGFGSSYEQYF. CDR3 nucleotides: TGTGCCAGCAGCTTAGAGAGGGGGCAAGGTTTCGGGAGCTCCTACGAGCAGTACTTC.

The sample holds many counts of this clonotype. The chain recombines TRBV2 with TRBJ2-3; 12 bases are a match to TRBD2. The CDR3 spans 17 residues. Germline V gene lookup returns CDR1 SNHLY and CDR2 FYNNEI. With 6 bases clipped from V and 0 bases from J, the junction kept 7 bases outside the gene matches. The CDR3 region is CASSWTSGVSSTDTQYF. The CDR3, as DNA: TGTGCCAGCAGCTGGACTAGCGGGGTTTCTAGCACAGATACGCAGTATTTT.

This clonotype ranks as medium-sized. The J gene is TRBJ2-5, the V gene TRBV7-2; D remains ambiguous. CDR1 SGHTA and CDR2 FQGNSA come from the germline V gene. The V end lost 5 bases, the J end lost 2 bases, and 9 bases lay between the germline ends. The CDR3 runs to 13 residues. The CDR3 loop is CASSRPGQETQYF. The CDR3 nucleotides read TGTGCCAGCAGCCGTCCGGGTCAAGAGACCCAGTACTTC.

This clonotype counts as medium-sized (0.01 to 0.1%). CDR3 in DNA: TGTGCCAGCGGGACAAAAGAGACCCAGTACTTC. Amino acid sequence: CASGTKETQYF. The rearrangement uses TRBV2 and TRBJ2-5; tentatively, D is TRBD1 (6 bases). From germline, CDR1 is SNHLY and CDR2 FYNNEI. The CDR3 length is 11 residues. V lost 8 bases and J lost 3, with 7 bases in between.

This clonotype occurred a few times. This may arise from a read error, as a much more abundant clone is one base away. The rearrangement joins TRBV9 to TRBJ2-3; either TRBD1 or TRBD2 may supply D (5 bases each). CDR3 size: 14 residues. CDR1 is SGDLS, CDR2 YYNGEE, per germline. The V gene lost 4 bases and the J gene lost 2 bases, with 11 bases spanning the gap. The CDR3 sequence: CASSLRDDTDTQYF. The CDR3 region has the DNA TGTGCCAGCAGCCTCCGGGACGACACAGATACGCAGTATTTT.

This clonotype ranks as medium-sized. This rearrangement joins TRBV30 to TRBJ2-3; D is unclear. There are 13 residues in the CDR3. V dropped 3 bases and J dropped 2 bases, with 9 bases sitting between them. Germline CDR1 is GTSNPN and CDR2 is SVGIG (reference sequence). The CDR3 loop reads CAWRGFTTDTQYF. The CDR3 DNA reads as TGTGCCTGGAGGGGATTTACCACAGATACGCAGTATTTT.

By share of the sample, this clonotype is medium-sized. In DNA, the CDR3 is TGTGCCAGCAGACCACACACAGCGAACACTGAAGCTTTCTTT. This gives the protein CASRPHTANTEAFF. V is TRBV28 and J is TRBJ1-1, with D hard to call. Trimming took 6 bases from V and 1 from J, leaving 12 bases between them. This CDR3 spans 14 amino acids. Germline V CDR1 and CDR2: MDHEN, SYDVKM.

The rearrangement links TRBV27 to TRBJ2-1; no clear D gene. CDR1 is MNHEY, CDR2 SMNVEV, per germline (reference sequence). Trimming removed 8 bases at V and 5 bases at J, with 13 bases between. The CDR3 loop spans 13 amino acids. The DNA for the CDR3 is TGTGCCAGCGCCCGTGGGCAGAACAATGAGCAGTTCTTC. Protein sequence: CASARGQNNEQFF.

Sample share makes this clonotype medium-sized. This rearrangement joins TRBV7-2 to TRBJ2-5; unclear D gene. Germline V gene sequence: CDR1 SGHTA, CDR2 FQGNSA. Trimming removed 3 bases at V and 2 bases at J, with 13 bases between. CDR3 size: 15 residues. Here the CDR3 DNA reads TGTGCCAGCAGCTTTCCAGGAGTAGAGCAAGAGACCCAGTACTTC. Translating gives CASSFPGVEQETQYF.